These 5 T cell receptor beta chains came from one sample sequenced in a study of cytomegalovirus exposure and HLA in healthy donors. The primer mix had 60 Vbeta and 13 Jbeta primers. Sequencing used immunoSEQ multiplex PCR; TCRdb keeps in-frame clones, though not all of them. The data contain just over 200,000 clones, approximately 70% of them singletons. Sequenced material: PBMCs. These receptors originate from a man between 40 and 49 years old in good health and CMV-seropositive.

This rearrangement joins TRBV19 to TRBJ1-5, with TRBD1 identical over 7 bases. This CDR3 is built from 15 residues. V lost 5 bases and J lost 5; bases outside the gene matches: 9. CDR1 is LNHDA, CDR2 SQIVND, per germline (reference sequence). CDR3 sequence: CASSQGGEGYQPQHF. CDR3 coding DNA: TGTGCCAGTAGTCAAGGGGGCGAAGGATATCAGCCCCAGCATTTT.

V and J are TRBV5-6 and TRBJ1-5; unclear D gene. Germline CDR1 is SGHDT and CDR2 is YYEEEE. Trimming stripped 4 bases from V and 4 bases from J, with 12 bases between. The CDR3 runs to 14 residues. The CDR3 region is CASSPGDGNQPQHF. CDR3 DNA sequence: TGTGCCAGCAGCCCTGGAGATGGAAATCAGCCCCAGCATTTT.

This rearrangement joins TRBV6-5 to TRBJ2-3, with TRBD2 matching 7 bases. CDR3 length: 15 amino acids. From germline, CDR1 is MNHEY and CDR2 SVGAGI. J lost 0 bases, V lost 6 bases, and 6 bases had no gene match. CDR3 DNA: TGTGCCAGCAGCCGGGGGGTTTCTAGCACAGATACGCAGTATTTT. This codes for CASSRGVSSTDTQYF.

Only a few counts were recorded for this clone. The chain joins TRBV7-3 to TRBJ2-3, with 13 positions matching TRBD2. V shed 5 bases and J 1 base; nucleotides not matched to a gene: 3. In germline, CDR1 is SGHTA, CDR2 FQGTGA. The CDR3 runs to 16 residues. CDR3 loop: CASSVGLAGGTDTQYF. DNA of the CDR3: TGTGCCAGCAGCGTCGGACTAGCGGGGGGCACAGATACGCAGTATTTT.

The V and J genes are TRBV2 and TRBJ1-4, with 9 bases lining up with TRBD1. The CDR3 consists of 15 residues. CDR1 and CDR2 (germline): SNHLY, FYNNEI. The trim removed 6 bases at V and 5 bases at J, leaving 7 bases unmatched. The CDR3 reads CASRSRQGVNEKLFF. The CDR3 nucleotides are TGTGCCAGCAGGTCTCGACAGGGGGTAAATGAAAAACTGTTTTTT.